These 9 T cell receptor beta chains were all obtained from the same sample, sequenced in a study of cytomegalovirus exposure and HLA in healthy donors. Researchers ran the PCR with 60 Vbeta and 13 Jbeta primers. Generated by immunoSEQ multiplex PCR, the TCRdb table keeps only in-frame clones and is missing some. The sample includes a few hundred thousand clones, roughly 80% of them seen just once. Sample: PBMCs. The source is a young man in good health and CMV-seronegative.

J is TRBJ2-3 and V is TRBV6-5; weak D call: TRBD2 (6 bases). Germline V lookup: CDR1 MNHEY, CDR2 SVGAGI. The ends were cut back, 6 bases at V and 9 bases at J, with 22 bases in the middle. There are 15 residues in the CDR3. The CDR3 sequence is CASRNRGAALDTQYF. CDR3 DNA: TGTGCCAGCAGAAACCGCGGGGCTGCCCTCGACACGCAGTATTTT.

This clone showed up just a few times. The V call is TRBV6-5, the J call TRBJ2-7, with D tentatively TRBD1 (5 bases). Trimming cost V 8 bases and J 1 base, with 9 bases left between them. CDR1 and CDR2 from the germline V gene are MNHEY and SVGAGI. The length of the CDR3 is 12 residues. The CDR3 here is CASAGQSYEQYF. As DNA, the CDR3 is TGTGCCAGCGCTGGACAATCCTACGAGCAGTACTTC.

The chain carries TRBV2 and TRBJ2-1, with TRBD2 matching over 8 bases. The V segment lost 5 bases and the J segment 4 bases; nucleotides outside the gene matches: 13. CDR1 is SNHLY and CDR2 is FYNNEI in the germline V gene. The CDR3 contains 17 residues. CDR3 DNA: TGTGCCAGCAGTTACTCTCCGGGACTAGGGGTATACAATGAGCAGTTCTTC. It yields the protein CASSYSPGLGVYNEQFF.

J is TRBJ1-5 and V is TRBV19; TRBD1 is a possible D gene (6 bases). The CDR3 has 15 amino acids. Trimming left V 7 bases short and J 1 base short, with 14 bases between. CDR1 is LNHDA, CDR2 SQIVND, per germline (reference sequence). Here the CDR3 DNA reads TGTGCCAGTAAGACGGGAAGGGGGAGCAATCAGCCCCAGCATTTT. It codes for CASKTGRGSNQPQHF.

The V gene is TRBV2, the J gene TRBJ2-5, with D tentatively TRBD1 (5 bases). The better agreement between TRBJ2-7 and the DNA end casts doubt on the J call. The CDR3 is 13 amino acids. Per germline, CDR1 SNHLY and CDR2 FYNNEI. The CDR3 DNA follows: TGTGCCAGCAACCAAGACAGTTCCTACGAGCAGTACTTC. Its protein product is CASNQDSSYEQYF.

This clone was found once. This chain uses TRBV2 with TRBJ2-7; tentative D call: TRBD1 (5 bases). The CDR3 is made up of 13 amino acids. Trimming took off 5 bases at V and 0 bases at J, with 8 bases between the two ends. Germline V gives CDR1 SNHLY, CDR2 FYNNEI. The CDR3 is CASSRQISYEQYF. CDR3 in DNA: TGTGCCAGCAGTAGACAGATCTCCTACGAGCAGTACTTC.

The chain has TRBV7-9 and TRBJ1-2; 12 bases line up with TRBD1. Germline V gives CDR1 SEHNR, CDR2 FQNEAQ (reference sequence). The CDR3 length is 16 residues. V lost 5 bases to trimming and J lost 8 bases; unmatched junction nucleotides: 12. The CDR3: CASSLGTGGGQGGYTF. In DNA form, the CDR3 reads TGTGCCAGCAGCCTAGGGACAGGGGGCGGTCAAGGCGGCTACACCTTC.

The chain is built from TRBV27 and TRBJ1-1; D gene unclear. The CDR3 is 12 residues long. From germline, CDR1 is MNHEY and CDR2 SMNVEV (reference sequence). Trimming shortened V by 7 bases and J by 8 bases, and 14 bases separated the two germline ends. CDR3 region: CASNPPNWEAFF. The CDR3 region has the DNA TGTGCCAGCAACCCTCCCAACTGGGAAGCTTTCTTT.

This chain links TRBV5-1 with TRBJ1-3, with TRBD1 as a possible D gene (5 bases). Germline CDR1 and CDR2: SGHRS and YFSETQ. Trimming took off 3 bases at V and 0 bases at J, with 13 bases between the two ends. The CDR3 has 16 residues. CDR3 loop: CASSWGGPSSGNTIYF. CDR3 coding DNA: TGCGCCAGCAGCTGGGGGGGACCGAGCTCTGGAAACACCATATATTTT.